This entry lists 25 T cell receptor beta chains sequenced from one sample in a study of blood T cell repertoires in COVID-19. Profiled with immunoSEQ multiplex PCR; TCRdb holds only in-frame clones, not every one. The table records about 160,000 clones, approximately 82% of them present only once. The sequencing input was peripheral blood. These receptors were obtained from a woman aged 80 or over with acute or convalescent COVID-19.

In its sample, this clone was seen many times. This chain joins TRBV12-5 and TRBJ2-1, with TRBD1 matching 7 bases. The CDR3 length is 13 residues. The ends lost 5 bases at V and 5 bases at J; junction bases unmatched: 3. The germline V gene has CDR1 LGHNT and CDR2 FRNRAP. As DNA, the CDR3 is TGTGCTAGTGGTCGGACAGGAAACAATGAGCAGTTCTTC. It is translated as CASGRTGNNEQFF.

The chain recombines TRBV7-6 with TRBJ2-2; 8 positions agree with TRBD2. V gave up 1 base and J gave up 4 bases; unmatched junction bases: 5. Germline V gene sequence: CDR1 SGHVS, CDR2 FNYEAQ. The CDR3 loop spans 16 amino acids. The CDR3 loop is CASSLGGGRTTGELFF. For the CDR3, the DNA is TGTGCCAGCAGCTTAGGTGGCGGGAGGACCACCGGGGAGCTGTTTTTT. The entire variable domain, with the rest obtained from reference TRBV7-6 and TRBJ2-2, is as follows: GAGVSQSPRYKVTKRGQDVALRCDPISGHVSLYWYRQALGQGPEFLTYFNYEAQQDKSGLPNDRFSAERPEGSISTLTIQRTEQRDSAMYRCASSLGGGRTTGELFFGEGSRLTVL.

The chain carries TRBV6-2 or TRBV6-3 and TRBJ1-5; D may be TRBD1 (6 bases). Germline V CDR1 and CDR2: MNHEY, SVGEGT. Trimming cost V 0 bases and J 6 bases, with 12 bases left between them. This CDR3 contains 15 residues. The DNA of the CDR3 is TGTGCCAGCAGTTACTCGGGGGCGCCGGCTCAGCCCCAGCATTTT. Translation: CASSYSGAPAQPQHF.

V usage is TRBV7-9 and J usage is TRBJ2-3, with 8 bases aligning to TRBD2. CDR3 length equals 15 residues. The V segment lost 6 bases and the J segment 0 bases; nucleotides outside the gene matches: 5. The germline V gene has CDR1 SEHNR and CDR2 FQNEAQ (reference sequence). CDR3 loop: CASRPTSASTDTQYF. The CDR3, as DNA: TGTGCCAGCAGACCGACTAGCGCCAGCACAGATACGCAGTATTTT.

The chain recombines TRBV18 with TRBJ2-3; a possible D gene is TRBD1 (6 bases). This CDR3 contains 20 residues. From germline, CDR1 is KGHSH and CDR2 LQKENI. With 3 bases removed from V and 0 bases from J, the gap between germline ends came to 25 bases. The CDR3 nucleotides read TGTGCCAGCTCACCGCGGTATATTCTACAGGGTGGAGTGAGCACAGATACGCAGTATTTT. It translates to CASSPRYILQGGVSTDTQYF.

The chain couples TRBV7-2 to TRBJ2-7; D is perhaps TRBD1 (6 bases). This CDR3 contains 14 residues. Germline V lookup: CDR1 SGHTA, CDR2 FQGNSA. Trimming removed 2 bases from V and 3 bases from J, with 11 bases in between. The CDR3 nucleotides read TGTGCCAGCAGCTTATACAGGGAGAACTACGAGCAGTACTTC. Translating it yields CASSLYRENYEQYF.

V is TRBV7-2 and J is TRBJ2-7, with TRBD1 identical over 8 bases. There are 15 residues in the CDR3. Germline V lookup: CDR1 SGHTA, CDR2 FQGNSA. With V trimmed by 4 bases and J by 2 bases, 7 bases remained unmatched. In DNA, the CDR3 is TGTGCCAGCAGCTCCGGACAGGGACTTGCCTACGAGCAGTACTTC. This encodes CASSSGQGLAYEQYF.

The chain couples TRBV9 to TRBJ1-4; 10 bases are a match to TRBD1. Germline trimming cut 4 bases from V and 4 bases from J; bases unmatched to any gene: 13. This CDR3 region has 18 residues. From germline, CDR1 is SGDLS and CDR2 YYNGEE. Written as DNA, the CDR3 is TGTGCCAGCAGCCTCGGACAGGGGGTGACCCCCCGTAATGAAAAACTGTTTTTT. Translation: CASSLGQGVTPRNEKLFF.

This chain links TRBV5-4 with TRBJ1-4; TRBD1 is a possible D gene (5 bases). Germline V gene data show CDR1 as SGHNT and CDR2 as YYREEE (reference sequence). The CDR3 extends over 15 amino acids. Trimming pared 1 base from V and 2 bases from J, leaving 9 bases between. CDR3 sequence (DNA): TGTGCCAGCAGCTTGAAAGGGGCGACTAATGAAAAACTGTTTTTT. This translates into CASSLKGATNEKLFF. The variable domain in full, completed from reference TRBV5-4 and TRBJ1-4, reads ETGVTQSPTHLIKTRGQQVTLRCSSQSGHNTVSWYQQALGQGPQFIFQYYREEENGRGNFPPRFSGLQFPNYSSELNVNALELDDSALYLCASSLKGATNEKLFFGSGTQLSVL.

This sequence joins TRBV5-1 and TRBJ1-4; a possible D gene is TRBD1 (6 bases). Germline V gene sequence: CDR1 SGHRS, CDR2 YFSETQ. Trimming shortened V by 5 bases and J by 3 bases, and 11 bases separated the two germline ends. The CDR3 consists of 14 residues. For the CDR3, the DNA is TGCGCCAGCAGTACAGGGTCAGCTAATGAAAAACTGTTTTTT. Its translation: CASSTGSANEKLFF.

V usage is TRBV2 and J usage is TRBJ1-2; D possibly corresponds to TRBD1 (6 bases). CDR3 length: 13 amino acids. Trimming left V 5 bases short and J 7 bases short, with 14 bases between. Germline assignment: CDR1 SNHLY and CDR2 FYNNEI. The CDR3 region is CASSPTGYRGYTF. The CDR3 nucleotides read TGTGCCAGCAGTCCTACAGGGTATCGTGGCTACACCTTC.

The V call is TRBV11-2, the J call TRBJ2-3; the D is unclear. The V gene's germline CDR1 is SGHAT and CDR2 FQNNGV. The CDR3 sequence is 14 residues long. With 5 bases removed from V and 1 base from J, the gap between germline ends came to 10 bases. In nucleotides, the CDR3 is TGTGCCAGCAGCCTCAGTCGGGGCACAGATACGCAGTATTTT. This sequence encodes CASSLSRGTDTQYF.

The V gene is TRBV29-1, the J gene TRBJ1-1; TRBD1 might be the D (5 bases). Trimming cost V 4 bases and J 1 base, with 13 bases left between them. The CDR3 runs to 14 residues. Germline V gene lookup returns CDR1 SQVTM and CDR2 ANQGSEA. CDR3 sequence reads: CSVVAEGKNTEAFF. CDR3 in DNA: TGCAGCGTTGTAGCGGAGGGGAAGAACACTGAAGCTTTCTTT.

The chain links TRBV2 to TRBJ2-1; the match to TRBD1 covers 7 bases. From germline, CDR1 is SNHLY and CDR2 FYNNEI. CDR3 length equals 12 residues. With V trimmed by 8 bases and J by 10 bases, 8 bases remained unmatched. In DNA form, the CDR3 reads TGTGCCAGCGAAGAGGGGGCAGGGGAGCAGTTCTTC. Its protein is CASEEGAGEQFF.

The chain employs TRBV6-2 or TRBV6-3 and TRBJ2-1; the match to TRBD2 covers 7 bases. The CDR3 runs to 18 residues. Germline CDR1 MNHEY, CDR2 SVGEGT. V dropped 6 bases and J dropped 3; count of bases not matched to a gene: 17. The CDR3 reads CASSYGVTSERFYNEQFF. The CDR3 DNA reads as TGTGCCAGCAGCTATGGGGTTACTAGCGAACGTTTCTACAATGAGCAGTTCTTC.

The CDR3 coding sequence is TGCAGCGTCCGACTAGCAGCTAGCACAGATACGCAGTATTTT. This encodes CSVRLAASTDTQYF. The chain has TRBV29-1 and TRBJ2-3; 7 bases map to TRBD2. Germline lookup yields CDR1 SQVTM and CDR2 ANQGSEA. This CDR3 has 14 amino acids. The ends lost 6 bases at V and 0 bases at J; junction bases unmatched: 6.

The chain recombines TRBV6-2 or TRBV6-3 with TRBJ2-5; the match to TRBD2 covers 9 bases. The germline V gene has CDR1 MNHEY and CDR2 SVGEGT. J lost 5 bases, V lost 6 bases, and 13 bases had no gene match. There are 16 residues in the CDR3. CDR3 bases: TGTGCCAGCAGCCGTTTCGCGGGAGGGGGGGGCGAGACCCAGTACTTC. The encoded protein is CASSRFAGGGGETQYF.

This clone appeared once. The rearrangement joins TRBV9 to TRBJ1-1; weak D call: TRBD1 (5 bases). The CDR3 totals 15 residues. Per the germline V gene, CDR1 is SGDLS and CDR2 is YYNGEE. The V and J ends lost 4 bases and 3 bases respectively, with 16 bases between them. CDR3 in DNA: TGTGCCAGCAGCTTCTCGGGACTCCCGGACACTGAAGCTTTCTTT. It specifies CASSFSGLPDTEAFF.

The V call is TRBV15, the J call TRBJ1-1; D might be TRBD1 (5 bases). Looked up from germline, CDR1 is LNHNV and CDR2 is YYDKDF (reference sequence). Trimming removed 3 bases at V and 1 base at J, with 12 bases between. This CDR3 has 15 amino acids. The CDR3 is CATSSPRQRNTEAFF. CDR3 nucleotides: TGTGCCACCAGCAGCCCGCGACAGCGGAACACTGAAGCTTTCTTT. Based on the CDR3 plus reference TRBV15 and TRBJ1-1, the full variable domain is DAMVIQNPRYQVTQFGKPVTLSCSQTLNHNVMYWYQQKSSQAPKLLFHYYDKDFNNEADTPDNFQSRRPNTSFCFLDIRSPGLGDTAMYLCATSSPRQRNTEAFFGQGTRLTVV.

This clone was found a few times. V usage is TRBV5-1 and J usage is TRBJ2-5, with 7 bases lining up with TRBD1. The trim removed 3 bases at V and 3 bases at J, leaving 5 bases unmatched. CDR1 and CDR2 from the germline V gene are SGHRS and YFSETQ. The CDR3 extends over 14 amino acids. The CDR3 here is CASSSPTGKETQYF. The CDR3 DNA follows: TGCGCCAGCAGCTCCCCGACAGGGAAAGAGACCCAGTACTTC. Full variable domain (remainder filled in from reference TRBV5-1 and TRBJ2-5): KAGVTQTPRYLIKTRGQQVTLSCSPISGHRSVSWYQQTPGQGLQFLFEYFSETQRNKGNFPGRFSGRQFSNSRSEMNVSTLELGDSALYLCASSSPTGKETQYFGPGTRLLVL.

The chain is built from TRBV7-6 and TRBJ2-7; maybe TRBD1 (7 bases). The CDR3 is 15 amino acids. The V and J ends lost 2 bases and 4 bases respectively, with 15 bases between them. CDR1 SGHVS and CDR2 FNYEAQ come from the germline V gene. As DNA, the CDR3 is TGTGCCAGCAGCTTAAGCCAGGGGGGTACTTACGAGCAGTACTTC. Translating it yields CASSLSQGGTYEQYF.

The gene calls are TRBV5-6 and TRBJ2-1; D call uncertain. The ends were cut back, 2 bases at V and 7 bases at J, with 13 bases in the middle. In germline, CDR1 is SGHDT, CDR2 YYEEEE. The length of the CDR3 is 14 residues. CDR3 in amino acids: CASSFLRLGNEQFF. CDR3 coding DNA: TGTGCCAGCAGCTTTCTCAGACTTGGTAATGAGCAGTTCTTC.

The chain links TRBV19 to TRBJ1-1, with TRBD1 matching over 7 bases. CDR3 length equals 17 residues. Germline V lookup: CDR1 LNHDA, CDR2 SQIVND (reference sequence). V shed 3 bases and J 1 base; nucleotides not matched to a gene: 11. The CDR3 DNA follows: TGTGCCAGTAGTATGTTGGGGGACAGCCTTTCGAACACTGAAGCTTTCTTT. It codes for CASSMLGDSLSNTEAFF.

The V call is TRBV7-2, the J call TRBJ1-1; TRBD1 aligns across 7 bases. V lost 1 base and J lost 4; bases outside the gene matches: 9. There are 16 residues in the CDR3. CDR1 and CDR2 (germline): SGHTA, FQGNSA. This chain's CDR3 is CASSLERDRVGTEAFF. CDR3 nucleotides: TGTGCCAGCAGCTTAGAGCGCGACAGGGTCGGCACTGAAGCTTTCTTT.

The rearrangement links TRBV5-1 to TRBJ2-1; TRBD2 agrees at 10 bases. Germline CDR1 SGHRS, CDR2 YFSETQ. Trimming took 4 bases from V and 4 from J; bases not matched to a gene: 8. The CDR3 is 16 amino acids. The CDR3 nucleotides are TGCGCCAGCAGCCCCGAGGCTAGCGGGAGTTACAATGAGCAGTTCTTC. It yields the protein CASSPEASGSYNEQFF.